The source of this T cell receptor beta chain is a study of shared clonotypes between healthy human individuals (dated by TCRdb to about 2020). A note on the overall study: The cohort comprised two women and a few men aged 18 to 49 years. To estimate repertoire size and how much clonotypes are shared between individuals, the study performed deep sequencing of blood TCR repertoires from roughly five healthy adults. For each donor, three plates each were used for CD4 naive and CD4 memory, two plates were used for CD8 naive, and one plate was used for CD8 memory. To increase sequencing depth and limit assay-specific biases, TCR repertoire library preparation and sequencing were carried out by different laboratories using diverse techniques. Between about 0.8 and 8.9 billion PBMCs per donor were obtained by leukapheresis.

Using the deep immunoSEQ assay, TCR CDR3 regions were amplified from genomic DNA by multiplex PCR. Extracted genomic DNA from each cell subset was spread evenly across all wells of several immunoSEQ 96-well plates, with each plate serving as a replicate. For sorted subsets, about 200 ng genomic DNA, equal to 30,000 to 35,000 T cell genomes, was loaded into each replicate PCR. Purified libraries were quantified with a Qubit 3.0 fluorometer, sized on a Bioanalyzer 2100, and re-quantified with the KAPA Library Quantification kit. Every immunoSEQ 96-well plate was sequenced on a dedicated single-read 150-cycle Illumina NextSeq 550 flow cell. The study's processing was this. Because the immunoSEQ output held only junctional sequences and lacked quality scores, the filtering could not match the filtering applied to full-length reads. Sequences were annotated with PyIR, a Python wrapper for IgBLAST v1.9, using IMGT germline references to assign V/J genes and CDR3. Reads were removed for weak V/J assignments (E-value above 1e-6), missing CDR3, stop codons, out-of-frame junctions, or ambiguous translated residues. V3J clonotypes were defined as sequences sharing the same inferred V gene, J gene, and CDR3 amino acid sequence. The percentage overlap between two repertoires was calculated by dividing the number of shared unique clonotypes by the size of the smaller repertoire. Three approaches were used to assess repertoire richness: RTK rarefaction, the Chao1 estimator, and Recon v2.1 estimates of unobserved clonotypes. OLGA was used to compute generation probabilities for all TCRbeta clonotypes that the gDNA method yielded from a few donors. Drawn from immuneACCESS, this table holds only the in-frame rearrangements with V and J called that TCRdb kept. Clones are partly lost; checked studies trace under half to an unresolved V gene and leave the rest unexplained. D and trimming were read from the DNA, whereas the V and J calls and clone size are those reported in that table. This sample holds millions of clones; about 95% were observed only once. The ten largest make up roughly 0.13% of the sample.

Of note for this clone: The clone's antigen remains unknown. Base qualities are not at hand, and no much larger clone is one base apart.

Donors were healthy HIV-negative adults with no recently reported acute infections or vaccinations. Only Caucasian adults living in Nashville, Tennessee, USA were represented among the donors. CD4+ T cells were enriched by magnetic negative selection; naive cells were then positively selected on CD45RA, and the negative fraction formed the memory subset. Blood was collected by leukapheresis, and PBMCs were isolated by Ficoll-Histopaque density gradient centrifugation and then cryopreserved in liquid nitrogen vapor phase. Analytical flow cytometry was used to check the purity and quantity of each magnetically sorted T cell population. Each sorted fraction had its genomic DNA isolated and then quantified by UV absorbance on a Nanodrop 2000c. The CDR3 starts with the cysteine, ends with the phenylalanine, and has 13 residues. Only the CDR3 DNA is retained, 39 bases long and in frame from the first base. V and J lose 5 bases and 9 bases, and a span of 14 bases separates them. The CDR1 and CDR2 encoded by the germline V gene (reference sequence) are MNHEY and SMNVEV.

Points the paper makes about the study in general: The small number of donors limited the genetic and exposure-history diversity represented. Incomplete sequencing was indicated by rarefaction of sorted-subset datasets, despite the large sequencing depth. Sampling was restricted to blood, and TCR repertoires in tissues likely differ from the TCR repertoires found in blood. Sharing across a handful of donors was observed for 5% to 6.5% of naive CD4, over 3% of naive CD8, 2.3% of memory CD4, and over 0.3% of memory CD8 clonotypes. Compared with non-shared clonotypes, clonotypes shared by all four sorted-subset donors had higher generation probabilities. Based on pairwise subsampling, the degree of clonotype sharing among donors was expected to be affected by sequencing depth. Naive subsets generally had larger estimated clonotype richness than memory subsets.

The sequence is built from TRBV27 and TRBJ1-5; 5 matching bases give a weak D call of TRBD1. The source material was naive CD4+ T cells sorted from blood. In the paper's terms, the cell subset or site label means: CD45RA+ positively selected. The origin of this receptor is a man between 18 and 35 years old in good health. The CDR3 loop reads CASSPRDPRPQHF. The nucleotides read TGTGCCAGCAGTCCCCGGGACCCCAGGCCCCAGCATTTT.